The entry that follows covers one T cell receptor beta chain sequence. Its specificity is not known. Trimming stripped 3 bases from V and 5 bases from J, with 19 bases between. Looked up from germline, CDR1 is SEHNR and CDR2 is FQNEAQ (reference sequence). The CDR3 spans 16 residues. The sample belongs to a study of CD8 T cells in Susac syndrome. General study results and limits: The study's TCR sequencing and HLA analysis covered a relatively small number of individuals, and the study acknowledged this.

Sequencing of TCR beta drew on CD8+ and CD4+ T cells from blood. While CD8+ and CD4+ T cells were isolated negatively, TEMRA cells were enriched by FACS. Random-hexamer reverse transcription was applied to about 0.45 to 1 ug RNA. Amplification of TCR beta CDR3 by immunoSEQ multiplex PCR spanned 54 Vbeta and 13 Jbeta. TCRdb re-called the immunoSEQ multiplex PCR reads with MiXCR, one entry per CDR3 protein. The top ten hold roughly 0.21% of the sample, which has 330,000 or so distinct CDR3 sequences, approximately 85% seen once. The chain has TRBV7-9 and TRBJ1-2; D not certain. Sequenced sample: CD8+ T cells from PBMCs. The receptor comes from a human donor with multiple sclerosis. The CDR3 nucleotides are TGTGCCAGCAGCTTCCCACCCAGAGGGAGAGTTTATGGCTACACCTTC. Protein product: CASSFPPRGRVYGYTF.